This record covers a single TCR beta chain. As yet, its antigen is unknown. Only in-frame clones appear in the TCRdb table, and some are missing; sequencing was by immunoSEQ multiplex PCR. The sample lists several thousand clones, 85% to 95% occurring once. This entry belongs to a study of T cells in tuberculosis. Broader study findings: Using the GMM-specific repertoire gave about 90% accuracy versus over 60% with motifs.

The CDR3 extends over 15 amino acids. From germline, CDR1 is SNHLY and CDR2 FYNNEI. The J segment lost 3 bases and the V segment lost 6 bases, leaving 8 bases of the junction unmatched. The specimen was PBMCs. This sequence joins TRBV2 and TRBJ1-5; 7 bases line up with TRBD1. The sequence came from an adult with tuberculosis. CDR3 bases: TGTGCCAGCAGCTTAACGGGACAGATCAATCAGCCCCAGCATTTT. It translates to CASSLTGQINQPQHF.